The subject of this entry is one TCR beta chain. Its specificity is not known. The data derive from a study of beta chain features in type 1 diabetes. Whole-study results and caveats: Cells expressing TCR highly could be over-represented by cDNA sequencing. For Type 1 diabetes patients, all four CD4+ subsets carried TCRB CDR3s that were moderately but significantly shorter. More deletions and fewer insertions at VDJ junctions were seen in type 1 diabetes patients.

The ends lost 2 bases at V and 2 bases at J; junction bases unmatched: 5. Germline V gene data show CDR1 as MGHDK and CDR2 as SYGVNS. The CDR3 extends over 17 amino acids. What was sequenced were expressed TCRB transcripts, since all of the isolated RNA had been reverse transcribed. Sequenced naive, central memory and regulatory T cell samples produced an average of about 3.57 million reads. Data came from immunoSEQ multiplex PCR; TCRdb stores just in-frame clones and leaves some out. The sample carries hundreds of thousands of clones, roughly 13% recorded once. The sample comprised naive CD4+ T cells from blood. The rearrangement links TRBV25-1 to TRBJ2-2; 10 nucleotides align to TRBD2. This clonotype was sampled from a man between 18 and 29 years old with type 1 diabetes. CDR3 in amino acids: CASSEGRTSGNTGELFF. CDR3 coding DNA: TGTGCCAGCAGTGAAGGCCGGACTAGCGGCAACACCGGGGAGCTGTTTTTT.